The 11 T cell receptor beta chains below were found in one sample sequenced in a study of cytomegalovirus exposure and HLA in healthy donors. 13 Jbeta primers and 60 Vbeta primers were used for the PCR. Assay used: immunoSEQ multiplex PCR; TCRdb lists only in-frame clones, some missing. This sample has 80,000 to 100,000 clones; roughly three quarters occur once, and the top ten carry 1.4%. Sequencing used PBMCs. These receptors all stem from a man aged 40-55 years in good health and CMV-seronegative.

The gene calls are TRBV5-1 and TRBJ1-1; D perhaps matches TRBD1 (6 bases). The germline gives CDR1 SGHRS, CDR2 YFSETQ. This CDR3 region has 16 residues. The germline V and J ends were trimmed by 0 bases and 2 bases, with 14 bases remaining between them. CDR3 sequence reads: CASSLAMGATNTEAFF. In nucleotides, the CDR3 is TGCGCCAGCAGCTTGGCCATGGGGGCGACTAACACTGAAGCTTTCTTT.

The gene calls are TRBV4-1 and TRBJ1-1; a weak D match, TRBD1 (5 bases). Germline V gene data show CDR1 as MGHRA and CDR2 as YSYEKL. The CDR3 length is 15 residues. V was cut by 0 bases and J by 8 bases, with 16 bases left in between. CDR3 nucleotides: TGCGCCAGCAGCCAAGAGGACATTCTTTTATGGGAAGCTTTCTTT. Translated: CASSQEDILLWEAFF.

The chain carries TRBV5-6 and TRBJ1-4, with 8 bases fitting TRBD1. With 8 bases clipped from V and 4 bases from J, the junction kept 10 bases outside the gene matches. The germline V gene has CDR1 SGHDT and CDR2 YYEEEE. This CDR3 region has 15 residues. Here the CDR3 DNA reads TGTGCCAGTAGAGCCCGGACAGGGATTAATGAAAAACTGTTTTTT. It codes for CASRARTGINEKLFF.

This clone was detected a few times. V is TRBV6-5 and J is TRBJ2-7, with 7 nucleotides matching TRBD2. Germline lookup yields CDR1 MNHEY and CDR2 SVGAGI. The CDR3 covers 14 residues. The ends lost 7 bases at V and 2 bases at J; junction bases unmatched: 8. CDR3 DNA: TGTGCCAGCAAGGGCGGGGGTATTACCTACGAGCAGTACTTC. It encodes CASKGGGITYEQYF.

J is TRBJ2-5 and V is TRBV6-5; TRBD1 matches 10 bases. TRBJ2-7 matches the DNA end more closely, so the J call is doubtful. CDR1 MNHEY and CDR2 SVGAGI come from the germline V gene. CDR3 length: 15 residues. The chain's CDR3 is CASSYRGQGDYEQYF. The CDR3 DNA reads TGTGCCAGCAGTTACAGAGGACAGGGGGACTACGAGCAGTACTTC.

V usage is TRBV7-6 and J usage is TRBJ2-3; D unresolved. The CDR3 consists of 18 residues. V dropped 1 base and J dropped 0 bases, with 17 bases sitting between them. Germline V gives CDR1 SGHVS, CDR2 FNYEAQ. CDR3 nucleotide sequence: TGTGCCAGCAGCTTAGGGGTTATGAGCGTTGCTAGCACAGATACGCAGTATTTT. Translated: CASSLGVMSVASTDTQYF.

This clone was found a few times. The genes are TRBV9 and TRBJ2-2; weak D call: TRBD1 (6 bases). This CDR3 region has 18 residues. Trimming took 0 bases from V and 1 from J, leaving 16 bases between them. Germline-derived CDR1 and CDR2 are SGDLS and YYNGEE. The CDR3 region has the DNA TGTGCCAGCAGCGTAGACCCCAGGGGCGAGGGGAACACCGGGGAGCTGTTTTTT. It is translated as CASSVDPRGEGNTGELFF.

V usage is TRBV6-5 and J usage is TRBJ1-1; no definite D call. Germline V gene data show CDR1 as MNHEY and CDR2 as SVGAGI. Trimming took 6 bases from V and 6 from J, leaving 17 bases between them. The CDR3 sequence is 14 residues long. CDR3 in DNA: TGTGCCAGCAGAAGTCGGGGTCTTGCAGCTGAAGCTTTCTTT. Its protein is CASRSRGLAAEAFF.

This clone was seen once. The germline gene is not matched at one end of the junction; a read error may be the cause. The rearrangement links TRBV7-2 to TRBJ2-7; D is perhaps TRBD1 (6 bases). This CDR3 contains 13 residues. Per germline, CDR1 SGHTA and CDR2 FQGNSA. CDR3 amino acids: CASSLGQVKNPHF. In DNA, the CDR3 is TGTGCCAGCAGCTTAGGACAGGTAAAGAATCCGCACTTC.

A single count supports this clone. The CDR3 reads CASSPRTGVASTNEQFF. The CDR3 DNA reads as TGTGCCAGTAGTCCCCGGACAGGGGTCGCCTCAACCAATGAGCAGTTCTTC. The gene calls are TRBV19 and TRBJ2-1; TRBD1 matches 9 bases. V lost 5 bases, J lost 6 bases, and 14 bases stayed unmatched. The germline V gene encodes CDR1 LNHDA and CDR2 SQIVND (reference sequence). The CDR3 sequence is 17 residues long.

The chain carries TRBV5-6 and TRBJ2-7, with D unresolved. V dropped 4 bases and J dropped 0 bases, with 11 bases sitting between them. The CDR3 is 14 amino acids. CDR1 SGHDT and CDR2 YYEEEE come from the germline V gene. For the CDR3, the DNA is TGTGCCAGCAGCCCCCTCCGGTTCTCCTACGAGCAGTACTTC. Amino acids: CASSPLRFSYEQYF.